The following is a TCR beta chain sequence with its context. These data are taken from a study of blood T cells in healthy people across ages. It was with a sample-barcoded 5' primer and a J-beta primer mix that a second PCR of roughly 7 to 12 cycles was run. TCRdb passed the 5' RACE reads through MiXCR, listing each CDR3 protein once. The sample lists hundreds of thousands of distinct CDR3 sequences, over 45% occurring once. This CDR3 region has 14 residues. Trimming cost V 0 bases and J 0 bases, with 7 bases left between them. Germline V lookup: CDR1 SGDLS, CDR2 YYNGEE. The clonotype was recovered from a woman in her sixties or seventies in good health. The rearrangement uses TRBV9 and TRBJ2-7, with TRBD2 as a possible D gene (5 bases). Source material: blood. CDR3 sequence (DNA): TGTGCCAGCAGCGTAGCGGAGGTCTCCTACGAGCAGTACTTC. Amino acid sequence: CASSVAEVSYEQYF.